This TCR beta chain was observed in a study of T cells in Graves' hyperthyroidism and ophthalmopathy. Broader study findings: Researchers report that a 13 V-J model separated ophthalmopathy from stable hyperthyroidism. Appearing also in blood were most of the thyroid clonotypes expanded above 0.001.

RNA transcripts provided the source from which TCR beta CDR3 regions were amplified. HTBI primers were the set used in a first-round RT-PCR of the TCR CDR3. MiXCR, applied by TCRdb to the multiplex PCR reads, yields one record per CDR3 protein. The sample has more than 500,000 distinct CDR3 sequences; roughly 15% are singletons. This clonotype has at least ten counts. Its antigen is unknown. Over 18 months, lack of ophthalmopathy progression marked Graves' hyperthyroidism as stable. Used for diagnoses were clinical symptoms, serum thyroxine and TRAb, thyroid ultrasound and orbital computed tomography. The clonotype comes from a woman aged 25 to 39 with Graves' hyperthyroidism. Sequences were obtained from blood.

The CDR3 reads CATGARDSYEQYF. CDR3 DNA: TGTGCCACCGGCGCCCGGGACAGCTACGAGCAGTACTTC. This chain joins TRBV24-1 and TRBJ2-7; 7 nucleotides align to TRBD1. The CDR3 is 13 amino acids. V gave up 9 bases and J gave up 3 bases; unmatched junction bases: 7. CDR1 is KGHDR and CDR2 is SFDVKD in the germline V gene.